This TCR beta chain was captured by sequencing in a study of glioma-infiltrating T cells. Trimming took 3 bases from V and 6 from J; bases not matched to a gene: 4. The CDR3 has 13 amino acids. Using RNA template, CDR3s of TCR alpha and beta were amplified with iRepertoire arm-PCR. TCRdb passed the multiplex PCR reads through MiXCR, listing each CDR3 protein once. This sample has around 190,000 distinct CDR3 sequences, with approximately 30% found just once. This clonotype was detected many times. The sample taken for sequencing was glioma tissue, nonneoplastic brain tissue, or PBMCs (not recorded which). The rearrangement links TRBV12-3 or TRBV12-4 to TRBJ1-1, with 7 bases aligning to TRBD1. This TCR came from a human donor with low-grade glioma or glioblastoma, undergoing nonglioma brain surgery, or in good health (not recorded which). The CDR3 loop reads CASSLRQGAEAFF. For the CDR3, the DNA is TGTGCCAGCAGTTTGAGGCAGGGGGCTGAAGCTTTCTTT.